This T cell receptor beta chain was captured in a study of OX40 agonist ivuxolimab in advanced cancers. Across the whole study: A history of anti-PD-1, anti-PD-L1 or anti-CTLA-4 therapy was acceptable, and 40% to 45% had some. Broader study findings: CD4+ and CD8+ blood T cells expanded clonally by week 6 at 0.1 to 3.0 mg/kg. Among patients with partial responses at 0.1-3.0 mg/kg, clonal expansion was among the lowest.

Notes on this clone: Its antigen is still unknown.

The CDR3 length is 13 residues. Trimming took 6 bases from V and 7 from J, leaving 13 bases between them. Per the germline V gene, CDR1 is SGHVS and CDR2 is FQNEAQ. Libraries were prepared by immunoSEQ multiplex PCR; TCRdb keeps only in-frame clonotypes and omits some of them. The sample carries over 85,000 clones, about 90% recorded once. This clonotype was obtained from an adult with an advanced solid tumor such as melanoma, head and neck, liver or kidney cancer. The chain couples TRBV7-8 to TRBJ1-3, with a weak D call TRBD1 (5 bases). Sequencing was performed on CD4+ or CD8+ T cells sorted from blood, taken in a trial of the OX40 agonist ivuxolimab. The CDR3 coding sequence is TGTGCCAGCAGTTCGGGGGGACTCAACACCATATATTTT. Protein sequence: CASSSGGLNTIYF. Drawing the rest from reference TRBV7-8 and TRBJ1-3, the complete variable domain is GAGVSQSPRYKVAKRGQDVALRCDPISGHVSLFWYQQALGQGPEFLTYFQNEAQLDKSGLPSDRFFAERPEGSVSTLKIQRTQQEDSAVYLCASSSGGLNTIYFGEGSWLTVV.